Included here is one TCR beta chain sequence, with context. The antigen is not known. This CDR3 spans 15 amino acids. The germline V gene encodes CDR1 LNHDA and CDR2 SQIVND (reference sequence). V shed 5 bases, J shed 2 bases, and the junction held 1 base outside the gene matches. MiXCR, run by TCRdb on the 5' RACE reads, gives a single entry per CDR3 protein. The table lists approximately 190,000 distinct CDR3 sequences, about 16% of them singletons. This specimen comes from a study of T-cell memory formation after mild COVID-19. Study observations and caveats: Clones that got smaller from day 15 to 85 had even CD4/CD8, while clones growing later tipped toward CD4+. Cross-reactive memory appears to have joined, as suggested by some responding clones showing up in pre-infection memory. The main location of contracting CD4+ clones was CM and EM, and that of contracting CD8+ clones was EMRA.

The genes are TRBV19 and TRBJ2-1, with 12 bases aligning to TRBD2. Sequenced material: PBMCs or a T cell subset sorted from them (not recorded which). The clonotype was recovered from an adult woman who had mild COVID-19 (a few samples of this study predate the infection). Cell type and time point are not known. The CDR3 DNA reads as TGTGCCAGTAGTCGACTAGCGGGAGCCTACAATGAGCAGTTCTTC. Translation gives CASSRLAGAYNEQFF.